This T cell receptor beta chain was identified during a study of blood T cell repertoires in COVID-19 (dated by TCRdb to 2020 to 2021). Background on the whole study: Samples from collaborators originated in the United States, Italy and Spain and spanned both the acute and convalescent phases of COVID-19. The prospective study material was composed of cDNA or gDNA derived from T cells, B-cell-depleted T cells, or PBMCs. Subjects who had been exposed to COVID-19, were actively infected with it, or had recovered from it provided the deeply sampled blood TCRbeta repertoires that made up the dataset. The repertoires were made available in a free public database intended to serve as a resource for research on the immune response to SARS-CoV-2. The samples were drawn from two sources: the first 160 participants of the ongoing ImmuneRACE study, and 1,000 to 1,500 subjects contributed by 6 global collaborators. A de-identified subject ID, COVID-19 status, age in years and sex were almost always included in the sample metadata. HLA class I and class II types, where available, came from metadata supplied by the sample provider rather than from assay-based typing. General findings and caveats noted by the study authors: How much clinical and demographic metadata was included differed by source and by participant, and the metadata was provided uncurated.

About this clone: This clone's antigen is unknown. Per-base qualities were not stored, and no clone one base away is much larger.

The immunoSEQ Assay, a bias-controlled multiplex PCR, was used to amplify TCRbeta CDR3 regions from genomic DNA. Per the authors' processing: Nucleated cell counts per sample were estimated from amplification of reference gene primers within the assay. To quantify the absolute abundance of each unique TCRbeta CDR3 rearrangement, sequence reads were collapsed and filtered. For each sample, productive Simpson clonality was calculated as the square root of Simpson's diversity index across productive rearrangements. Drawn from immuneACCESS, this table holds only the in-frame rearrangements with V and J called that TCRdb kept. Clones are partly lost; checked studies trace under half to an unresolved V gene and leave the rest unexplained. The D gene and trimming were derived from the DNA, and the V and J assignments and clone size from that table. This sample lists some 200,000 clones; roughly 80% were detected once. The ten largest clonotypes hold approximately 2.6% of the sample.

The collaborating institutions used their own protocols to collect whole blood in K2EDTA tubes. For TCRbeta analysis, collaborator samples were shipped as frozen whole blood, as isolated PBMCs, or as DNA extracted from either sample type. Trimming removed 3 bases from V and 3 bases from J; the gene matches leave 3 bases unexplained. The CDR3 starts with the cysteine, ends with the phenylalanine, and has 13 residues. Of all the DNA, just the CDR3 is kept, 39 bases in frame from base 1. In the germline V gene (reference sequence), CDR1 corresponds to DFQATT and CDR2 to SNEGSKA. The chain uses TRBV20-1 and TRBJ1-1, with 8 bases in between that match TRBD1. The sample consisted of peripheral blood. The receptor's source is a human donor with acute or convalescent COVID-19. The donor label of this sample is uncertain. The DNA sequence reads TGCAGTGCTAGTAACAGGGGGGACACTGAAGCTTTCTTT. Translated, this is CSASNRGDTEAFF.